One and the same sample provided the 10 T cell receptor beta chains below, sequenced in a study of radiotherapy plus CTLA-4 blockade in lung cancer. Measured with immunoSEQ multiplex PCR; TCRdb has only the in-frame clones, and not every one. The sample includes some 78,000 clones, approximately 84% of them seen just once. The sequences come from peripheral blood, collected from a patient treated with radiotherapy plus ipilimumab. The receptor source for this set is a human donor with non-small cell lung cancer who had a partial response to radiotherapy plus ipilimumab.

This clone was counted between two and nine times. The V call is TRBV10-3, the J call TRBJ1-2, with 10 bases identical to TRBD1. From germline, CDR1 is ENHRY and CDR2 SYGVKD. V shed 9 bases and J 2 bases; nucleotides not matched to a gene: 6. This CDR3 contains 14 residues. CDR3 sequence (DNA): TGTGCCATGGCCCGGGACAGGGGAAACTATGGCTACACCTTC. Amino acids: CAMARDRGNYGYTF.

This clone was seen just once. The V call is TRBV7-9, the J call TRBJ2-7; 7 positions agree with TRBD2. The CDR3 extends over 14 amino acids. The germline V gene has CDR1 SEHNR and CDR2 FQNEAQ (reference sequence). V was clipped by 5 bases and J by 3 bases; unmatched bases: 7. As DNA, the CDR3 is TGTGCCAGCAGCCAAGCTAGCGGCTACTACGAGCAGTACTTC. Encoded protein: CASSQASGYYEQYF.

This chain links TRBV5-6 with TRBJ2-7; D is possibly TRBD2 (6 bases). V shed 2 bases and J shed 5 bases, with 17 bases lying between them. This CDR3 comprises 15 residues. From germline, CDR1 is SGHDT and CDR2 YYEEEE. CDR3 amino acids: CASSFSSDPIDEQYV. In DNA, the CDR3 is TGTGCCAGCAGCTTCTCTAGCGACCCTATCGACGAGCAGTACGTC.

CDR3 in DNA: TGTGCCAGCAGTTTAGCGGGGGCCACTAGTGAGCAGTTCTTC. This gives the protein CASSLAGATSEQFF. The chain carries TRBV27 and TRBJ2-1, with D possibly being TRBD2 (7 bases). Germline CDR1 MNHEY, CDR2 SMNVEV (reference sequence). This CDR3 is built from 14 residues. Trimming pared 2 bases from V and 9 bases from J, leaving 14 bases between.

This chain links TRBV7-8 with TRBJ2-3; D remains ambiguous. This CDR3 has 13 residues. V lost 3 bases, J lost 3 bases, and 7 bases lay in between. The germline V gene encodes CDR1 SGHVS and CDR2 FQNEAQ. The DNA for the CDR3 is TGTGCCAGCAGCTTTACTGTTACAGATACGCAGTATTTT. Protein: CASSFTVTDTQYF.

The chain is built from TRBV30 and TRBJ1-6; D gene uncertain. The CDR3 length is 15 residues. V was trimmed by 3 bases and J by 0 bases, leaving 9 bases between them. The germline CDR1 and CDR2 sequences are GTSNPN and SVGIG (reference sequence). In DNA form, the CDR3 reads TGTGCCTGGAGACGGGAAAGCTCCTATAATTCACCCCTCCACTTT. This translates into CAWRRESSYNSPLHF.

This clone was counted between two and nine times. This chain joins TRBV18 and TRBJ1-2; D may be TRBD1 (6 bases). The germline CDR1 and CDR2 sequences are KGHSH and LQKENI. The CDR3 consists of 16 residues. The ends were cut back, 2 bases at V and 3 bases at J, with 16 bases in the middle. The chain's CDR3 is CASSPGSPQGDYGYTF. CDR3 nucleotide sequence: TGTGCCAGCTCACCAGGTTCTCCACAGGGAGACTATGGCTACACCTTC.

The chain has TRBV27 and TRBJ1-5, with D uncertain. V was clipped by 2 bases and J by 9 bases, with 8 bases between them. The CDR3 is made up of 12 amino acids. The V gene's germline CDR1 is MNHEY and CDR2 SMNVEV (reference sequence). Written as DNA, the CDR3 is TGTGCCAGCAGTTTACCCCTAGGGCCCCAGCATTTT. Translated: CASSLPLGPQHF.

V gene TRBV14 combines with J gene TRBJ1-1, with unresolved D. V shed 1 base and J shed 2 bases, with 14 bases lying between them. The germline CDR1 and CDR2 sequences are SGHDN and FVKESK. The CDR3 consists of 16 residues. For the CDR3, the DNA is TGTGCCAGCAGCCAAGGACGGAGGAGAATTAACACTGAAGCTTTCTTT. Translation gives CASSQGRRRINTEAFF.

This rearrangement joins TRBV30 to TRBJ2-4; D not certain. CDR3 length equals 12 residues. Germline CDR1 and CDR2: GTSNPN and SVGIG (reference sequence). V dropped 3 bases and J dropped 11 bases, with 14 bases sitting between them. The CDR3 region has the DNA TGTGCCTGGAGATCCGACGGAGTGTTTCAGTACTTC. Protein product: CAWRSDGVFQYF.